The T cell receptor (beta chain) described here comes from a study of blood T cell repertoires in COVID-19. This CDR3 is built from 15 residues. V lost 0 bases and J lost 10, with 17 bases in between. Germline V lookup: CDR1 SGHRS, CDR2 YFSETQ. In the original workflow: Amplification with reference gene primers provided the estimates of nucleated cell counts. The table came from immunoSEQ multiplex PCR; TCRdb's copy has only in-frame clones and leaves some out. The V and J calls and clone size were taken over from that table, and D and trimming were inferred from the DNA. Counted here are about 300,000 clones, roughly 82% occurring once; the ten biggest clones make up around 1.6%.

Material: peripheral blood. The clonotype was recovered from a woman between 45 and 65 years old with acute or convalescent COVID-19. V usage is TRBV5-1 and J usage is TRBJ2-1, with TRBD1 as a possible D gene (6 bases). The CDR3 nucleotides are TGCGCCAGCAGCTTGGCACAGATTGAGGGGACAGAGCAGTTCTTC. It yields the protein CASSLAQIEGTEQFF. Filled out from reference TRBV5-1 and TRBJ2-1, the complete variable domain reads KAGVTQTPRYLIKTRGQQVTLSCSPISGHRSVSWYQQTPGQGLQFLFEYFSETQRNKGNFPGRFSGRQFSNSRSEMNVSTLELGDSALYLCASSLAQIEGTEQFFGPGTRLTVL.